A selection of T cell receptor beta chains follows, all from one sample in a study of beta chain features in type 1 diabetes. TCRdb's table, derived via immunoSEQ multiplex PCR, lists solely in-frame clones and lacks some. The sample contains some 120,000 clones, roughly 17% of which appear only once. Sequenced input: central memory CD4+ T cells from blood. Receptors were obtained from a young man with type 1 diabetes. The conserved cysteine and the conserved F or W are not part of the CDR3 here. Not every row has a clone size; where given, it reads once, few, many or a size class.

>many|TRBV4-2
ASSQDRNGGSYNEQF
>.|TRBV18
ASSPQERLEGYEQY
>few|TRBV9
ASSVDRDNNEQF
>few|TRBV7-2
ASSGSRGAYGYT
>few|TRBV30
AWRTEGGPTQY
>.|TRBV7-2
ASSSILAGPSYNEQF
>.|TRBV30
AWNVRGGQPQH
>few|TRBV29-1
SVVPLDLNYGYT
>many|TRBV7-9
ASSLQGDTQY
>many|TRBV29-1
SARSADTQY
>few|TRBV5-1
ASRDSASDTGELF
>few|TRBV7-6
ASSLFQGDNEQF
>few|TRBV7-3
ASSLGPSRGNEQF
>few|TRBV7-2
ASSSQANEQF
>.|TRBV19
ASSTRGQMTEAF
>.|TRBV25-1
ASSGLLADEQF
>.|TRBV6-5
ASSTGTSAETQY
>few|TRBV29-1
SAKSRGVDEQY
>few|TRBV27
ASRQGDGVWGIYEQY
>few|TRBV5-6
ASSLYAGLYSYEQY
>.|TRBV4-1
ASSQGGGLETQY
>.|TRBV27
ASRGVATNEKLF
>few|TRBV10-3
AISESNRDSYNEQF
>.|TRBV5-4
ASSILAGEGNEQF
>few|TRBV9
ASSGSLGEPQH
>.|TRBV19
ASSPRGYNEQF
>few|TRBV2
ASRIGLSSSYNEQF
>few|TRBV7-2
ASNLIAGAYNEQF
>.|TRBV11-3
ASSLLPGISGEQY
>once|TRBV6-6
ASSYRREAGNNEQF
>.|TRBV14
ASSQGGTGSGY
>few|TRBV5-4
ASSRAGGQETQY
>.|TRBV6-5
ASSPGWGDTDTQY
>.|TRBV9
ASSMGLEKETQY
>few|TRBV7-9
ASRKNYGYT
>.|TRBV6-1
ASLLLHNEQF
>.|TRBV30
AWSVGGTQSYEQY
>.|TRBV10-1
ASSATIGADTQY
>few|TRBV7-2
ASSAGVNTEAF
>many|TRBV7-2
ASSSGLARETQY
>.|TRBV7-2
ASSTRTSGSFNNEQF
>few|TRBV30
AWSLTGRNSPLH
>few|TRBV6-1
ASSETSVQIYEQY
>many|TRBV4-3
ASSREIGTANTGELF
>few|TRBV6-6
ASSPTAGEAF
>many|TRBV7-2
ASSLVGVRNEKLF
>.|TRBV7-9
ASSLGGGRALNEQF
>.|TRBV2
ASSEDRGYGGYT
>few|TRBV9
ASSAGARPGQGRSEQY
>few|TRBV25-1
ASSGAGAGANVLT